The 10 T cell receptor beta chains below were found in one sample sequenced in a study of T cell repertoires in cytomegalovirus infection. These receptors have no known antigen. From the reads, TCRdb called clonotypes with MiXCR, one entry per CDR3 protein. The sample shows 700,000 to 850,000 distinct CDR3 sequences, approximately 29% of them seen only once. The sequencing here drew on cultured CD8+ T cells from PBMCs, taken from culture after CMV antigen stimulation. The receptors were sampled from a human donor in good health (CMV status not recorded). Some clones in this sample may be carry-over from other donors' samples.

CDR3 DNA: TGTGCCACCAGCGAAGAGGGCGACAGGGATGCTGAAGCTTTCTTT. Protein product: CATSEEGDRDAEAFF. This chain uses TRBV15 with TRBJ1-1, with TRBD1 matching 7 bases. This CDR3 region has 15 residues. V was pared by 5 bases and J by 6 bases, with 12 bases of the junction left unmatched. Germline V gives CDR1 LNHNV, CDR2 YYDKDF (reference sequence).

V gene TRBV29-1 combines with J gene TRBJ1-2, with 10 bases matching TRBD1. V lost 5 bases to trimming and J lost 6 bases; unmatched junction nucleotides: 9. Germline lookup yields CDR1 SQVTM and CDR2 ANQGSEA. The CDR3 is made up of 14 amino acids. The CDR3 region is CSVIWDRGGDGYTF. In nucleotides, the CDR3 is TGCAGCGTTATTTGGGACAGGGGAGGGGATGGCTACACCTTC.

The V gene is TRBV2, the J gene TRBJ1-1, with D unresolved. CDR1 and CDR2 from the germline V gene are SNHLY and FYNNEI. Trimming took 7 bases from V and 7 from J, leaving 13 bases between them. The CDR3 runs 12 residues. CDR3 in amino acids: CASTMRDFEAFF. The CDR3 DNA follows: TGTGCCAGCACCATGAGGGATTTTGAAGCTTTCTTT.

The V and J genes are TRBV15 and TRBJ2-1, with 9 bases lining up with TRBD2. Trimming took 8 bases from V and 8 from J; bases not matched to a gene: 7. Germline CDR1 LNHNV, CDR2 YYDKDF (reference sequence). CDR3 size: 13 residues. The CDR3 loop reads CATLRGGVDEQFF. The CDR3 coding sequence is TGTGCCACCCTGCGGGGGGGGGTGGATGAGCAGTTCTTC.

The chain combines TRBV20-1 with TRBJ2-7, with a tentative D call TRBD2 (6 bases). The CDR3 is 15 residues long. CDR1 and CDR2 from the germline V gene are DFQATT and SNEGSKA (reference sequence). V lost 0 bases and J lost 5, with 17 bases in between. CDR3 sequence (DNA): TGCAGTGCTAGAGACGTCGCGGGAATGTCGGACGAGCAGTACTTC. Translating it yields CSARDVAGMSDEQYF.

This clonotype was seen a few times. Here the CDR3 DNA reads TGTGCCAGCAGCCGGGGACAAAACGAGCAGTACGTC. As protein: CASSRGQNEQYV. This chain connects TRBV7-9 to TRBJ2-7; perhaps TRBD1 as D (6 bases). Germline lookup yields CDR1 SEHNR and CDR2 FQNEAQ (reference sequence). Trimming cost V 5 bases and J 5 bases, with 10 bases left between them. This CDR3 has 12 amino acids.

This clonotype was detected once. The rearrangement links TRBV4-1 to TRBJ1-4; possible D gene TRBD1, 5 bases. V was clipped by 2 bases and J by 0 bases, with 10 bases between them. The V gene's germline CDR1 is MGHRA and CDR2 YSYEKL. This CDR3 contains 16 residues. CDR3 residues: CASSQMGRSTNEKLFF. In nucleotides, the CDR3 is TGCGCCAGCAGCCAAATGGGGCGATCAACTAATGAAAAACTGTTTTTT.

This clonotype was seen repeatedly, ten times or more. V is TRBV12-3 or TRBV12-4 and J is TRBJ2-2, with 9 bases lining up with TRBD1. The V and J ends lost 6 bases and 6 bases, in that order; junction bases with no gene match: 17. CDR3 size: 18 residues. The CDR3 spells CASRNPRDREKVAGELFF. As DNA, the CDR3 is TGTGCCAGCAGGAACCCTCGGGACAGGGAGAAAGTGGCCGGGGAGCTGTTTTTT.

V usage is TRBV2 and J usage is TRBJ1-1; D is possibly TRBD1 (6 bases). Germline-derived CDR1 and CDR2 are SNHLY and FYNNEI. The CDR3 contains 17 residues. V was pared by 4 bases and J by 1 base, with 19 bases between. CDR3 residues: CASSGNREERWNTEAFF. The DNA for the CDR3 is TGTGCCAGCAGTGGGAACAGGGAGGAGCGGTGGAACACTGAAGCTTTCTTT.

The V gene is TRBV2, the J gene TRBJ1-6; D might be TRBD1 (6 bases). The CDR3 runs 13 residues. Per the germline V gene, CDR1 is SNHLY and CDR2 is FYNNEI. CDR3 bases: TGTGTCCGTCAGGGGACTGGGAATTCACCCCTCCACTTT. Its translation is CVRQGTGNSPLHF. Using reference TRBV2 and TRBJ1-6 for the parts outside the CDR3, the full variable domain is EPEVTQTPSHQVTQMGQEVILRCVPISNHLYFYWYRQILGQKVEFLVSFYNNEISEKSEIFDDQFSVERPDGSNFTLKIRSTKLEDSAMYFCVRQGTGNSPLHFGNGTRLTVT.